The 30 T cell receptor beta chains in this list originate from one sample, sequenced in a study of T-cell reconstitution after alpha-beta-depleted transplantation in children. Unique molecular identifiers were used in preparing the TCRbeta library. MiXCR, applied by TCRdb to the PCR reads, yields one record per CDR3 protein. The table includes roughly 500,000 distinct CDR3 sequences, about 30% detected once. The sequencing used PBMCs from the stem cell graft donor, collected from the stem cell graft. The receptors originated from a human donor who donated a stem cell graft to a child with aplastic anemia.

The V call is TRBV9, the J call TRBJ1-1; perhaps TRBD1 as D (6 bases). V was clipped by 1 base and J by 3 bases, with 22 bases between them. The CDR3 has 18 amino acids. The germline V gene encodes CDR1 SGDLS and CDR2 YYNGEE. CDR3 sequence: CASSVIATQGWADTEAFF. The DNA of the CDR3 is TGTGCCAGCAGCGTAATCGCAACACAGGGCTGGGCGGACACTGAAGCTTTCTTT.

The chain employs TRBV7-2 and TRBJ1-1; tentatively, D is TRBD1 (6 bases). Trimming left V 3 bases short and J 0 bases short, with 14 bases between. Germline V gene lookup returns CDR1 SGHTA and CDR2 FQGNSA. The CDR3 loop spans 16 amino acids. The CDR3 region is CASSFYGGPMNTEAFF. The CDR3 DNA reads as TGTGCCAGCAGCTTTTATGGGGGCCCCATGAACACTGAAGCTTTCTTT.

The rearrangement joins TRBV7-3 to TRBJ2-3; TRBD2 agrees at 11 bases. V shed 2 bases and J 1 base; nucleotides not matched to a gene: 2. The CDR3 contains 16 residues. The germline gives CDR1 SGHTA, CDR2 FQGTGA. The CDR3 region has the DNA TGTGCCAGCAGCTTACTAGCGGGAGGCCGCACAGATACGCAGTATTTT. Translated: CASSLLAGGRTDTQYF. Looking up the rest from reference TRBV7-3 and TRBJ2-3 gives the full variable domain: GAGVSQTPSNKVTEKGKYVELRCDPISGHTALYWYRQSLGQGPEFLIYFQGTGAADDSGLPNDRFFAVRPEGSVSTLKIQRTERGDSAVYLCASSLLAGGRTDTQYFGPGTRLTVL.

This clonotype has just a few counts. The chain has TRBV20-1 and TRBJ1-5; D is perhaps TRBD1 (5 bases). Germline V gives CDR1 DFQATT, CDR2 SNEGSKA (reference sequence). CDR3 length equals 15 residues. The ends were cut back, 1 base at V and 4 bases at J, with 14 bases in the middle. Here the CDR3 DNA reads TGCAGTGCTAGAGCATATCAGGGCCCGAATCAGCCCCAGCATTTT. This sequence encodes CSARAYQGPNQPQHF.

This clonotype has a handful of counts. This chain connects TRBV7-2 to TRBJ2-7; D unresolved. Germline-derived CDR1 and CDR2 are SGHTA and FQGNSA. The V end lost 1 base, the J end lost 3 bases, and 13 bases lay between the germline ends. The CDR3 spans 15 residues. The CDR3 DNA is TGTGCCAGCAGCTTAGGGGCAGACTTCCTCTACGAGCAGTACTTC. Its protein product is CASSLGADFLYEQYF. Full variable domain (rest looked up from reference TRBV7-2 and TRBJ2-7): GAGVSQSPSNKVTEKGKDVELRCDPISGHTALYWYRQSLGQGLEFLIYFQGNSAPDKSGLPSDRFSAERTGGSVSTLTIQRTQQEDSAVYLCASSLGADFLYEQYFGPGTRLTVT.

This clonotype was seen more than once but under ten times. The chain couples TRBV18 to TRBJ1-1; D remains ambiguous. CDR1 KGHSH and CDR2 LQKENI come from the germline V gene. The CDR3 runs 14 residues. The V end was cut by 0 bases, the J end by 10 bases, with 15 bases between. The CDR3: CASSPPRHLETAFF. The CDR3 DNA reads as TGTGCCAGCTCACCACCGAGGCACCTGGAAACAGCTTTCTTT. Full variable domain (rest looked up from reference TRBV18 and TRBJ1-1): NAGVMQNPRHLVRRRGQEARLRCSPMKGHSHVYWYRQLPEEGLKFMVYLQKENIIDESGMPKERFSAEFPKEGPSILRIQQVVRGDSAAYFCASSPPRHLETAFFGQGTRLTVV.

This clonotype occurred a few times. The V gene is TRBV7-6, the J gene TRBJ2-3, with TRBD1 identical over 11 bases. The J segment lost 2 bases and the V segment lost 4 bases, leaving 8 bases of the junction unmatched. There are 17 residues in the CDR3. Germline V CDR1 and CDR2: SGHVS, FNYEAQ. CDR3 amino acids: CASSSWDRGTHTDTQYF. As DNA, the CDR3 is TGTGCCAGCAGCTCCTGGGACAGGGGGACACACACAGATACGCAGTATTTT.

This clonotype was seen a few times. This chain uses TRBV20-1 with TRBJ2-5; 7 bases match TRBD1. Per the germline V gene, CDR1 is DFQATT and CDR2 is SNEGSKA (reference sequence). Trimming took 4 bases from V and 2 from J; bases not matched to a gene: 7. The CDR3 consists of 14 residues. Here the CDR3 reads CSATTGQEQETQYF. CDR3 DNA: TGCAGTGCTACCACAGGACAGGAGCAAGAGACCCAGTACTTC.

This CDR3 reads CASRLTGSGELFF. Here the CDR3 DNA reads TGTGCCAGCAGGCTAACAGGGTCAGGGGAGCTGTTTTTT. The genes are TRBV12-3 or TRBV12-4 and TRBJ2-2; tentative D call: TRBD1 (6 bases). V was clipped by 6 bases and J by 8 bases, with 13 bases between them. This CDR3 region has 13 residues.

The rearrangement joins TRBV6-2 or TRBV6-3 to TRBJ2-1; maybe TRBD2 (6 bases). The V end was cut by 5 bases, the J end by 0 bases, with 14 bases between. CDR3 size: 16 residues. Germline-derived CDR1 and CDR2 are MNHEY and SVGEGT. For the CDR3, the DNA is TGTGCCAGCAGTCATGTAGCGGAGAGCTCCTACAATGAGCAGTTCTTC. It yields the protein CASSHVAESSYNEQFF.

This clonotype has more than one count but fewer than ten. The chain joins TRBV19 to TRBJ2-1, with 13 bases aligning to TRBD2. Trimming cost V 7 bases and J 9 bases; bases outside gene matches: 9. This CDR3 has 15 amino acids. In germline, CDR1 is LNHDA, CDR2 SQIVND (reference sequence). CDR3 DNA: TGTGCCAGTAAGCAACTAGCGGGAGGGCCCACTGAGCAGTTCTTC. It translates to CASKQLAGGPTEQFF.

The V gene is TRBV4-1, the J gene TRBJ2-7; TRBD1 is a possible D gene (5 bases). This CDR3 region has 14 residues. The V end was cut by 1 base, the J end by 1 base, with 8 bases between. Germline values: CDR1 MGHRA, CDR2 YSYEKL. In DNA, the CDR3 is TGCGCCAGCAGCCAAGTTACAGGATCCTACGAGCAGTACGTC. This sequence encodes CASSQVTGSYEQYV.

The chain is built from TRBV12-3 or TRBV12-4 and TRBJ1-1; D is uncertain. V lost 3 bases to trimming and J lost 6 bases, with 11 bases between them. The CDR3 has 13 amino acids. CDR3 residues: CASSLGTRAEAFF. The CDR3 DNA follows: TGTGCCAGCAGTTTGGGCACTCGGGCTGAAGCTTTCTTT.

The chain joins TRBV12-3 or TRBV12-4 to TRBJ2-3, with TRBD1 as a possible D gene (7 bases). The CDR3 length is 16 residues. Trimming took off 7 bases at V and 0 bases at J, with 17 bases between the two ends. The CDR3 bases are TGTGCCAGCATTCGGCAGGGGGGCACTAGCACAGATACGCAGTATTTT. This sequence encodes CASIRQGGTSTDTQYF.

This sequence joins TRBV20-1 and TRBJ1-3, with 8 bases fitting TRBD1. The V gene end was trimmed by 5 bases and the J gene end by 3 bases; junction bases not matched to a gene: 6. Germline CDR1 and CDR2: DFQATT and SNEGSKA (reference sequence). The CDR3 runs 14 residues. The CDR3 region is CSADPDRGGNTIYF. CDR3 in DNA: TGCAGTGCTGACCCCGACAGGGGTGGAAACACCATATATTTT.

The chain couples TRBV6-2 or TRBV6-3 to TRBJ1-5; D is uncertain. V was shortened by 0 bases and J by 3 bases, with 9 bases between the two germline ends. Germline CDR1 and CDR2: MNHEY and SVGEGT. The length of the CDR3 is 15 residues. The CDR3 sequence is CASSYSRGNNQPQHF. The CDR3 nucleotides are TGTGCCAGCAGTTACTCGAGAGGGAACAATCAGCCCCAGCATTTT.

The gene calls are TRBV6-2 or TRBV6-3 and TRBJ2-1, with TRBD2 identical over 7 bases. Germline CDR1 is MNHEY and CDR2 is SVGEGT. The CDR3 totals 15 residues. The junction had 12 bases not matched to a gene; V was cut back by 5 bases and J by 8 bases. The CDR3 nucleotides are TGTGCCAGCAGTGGCGGGAGAATTGTTTACCATGAGCAGTTCTTC. Protein: CASSGGRIVYHEQFF.

The table lists this clonotype with a few counts. The V call is TRBV20-1, the J call TRBJ2-3; a weak D match, TRBD1 (6 bases). The CDR3 is 16 amino acids. Germline CDR1 DFQATT, CDR2 SNEGSKA (reference sequence). Trimming left V 3 bases short and J 2 bases short, with 18 bases between. The chain's CDR3 is CSASLQDSKITDTQYF. The CDR3 nucleotides read TGCAGTGCTAGTTTGCAGGACAGCAAGATCACAGATACGCAGTATTTT.

J is TRBJ2-5 and V is TRBV4-3, with TRBD2 matching 8 bases. The length of the CDR3 is 16 residues. The germline CDR1 and CDR2 sequences are LGHNA and YSLEER. After removal of 0 bases from V and 4 bases from J, the junction contained 7 bases not matched to a gene. CDR3 sequence reads: CASSQEPAGAPETQYF. In DNA form, the CDR3 reads TGCGCCAGCAGCCAAGAACCAGCGGGGGCGCCAGAGACCCAGTACTTC.

This chain links TRBV30 with TRBJ2-6; D is ambiguous. Germline V gene sequence: CDR1 GTSNPN, CDR2 SVGIG (reference sequence). The V and J ends lost 3 bases and 0 bases respectively, with 15 bases between them. The CDR3 has 17 residues. The CDR3 sequence is CAWRTDARSSGANVLTF. CDR3 DNA sequence: TGTGCCTGGAGAACGGACGCACGTAGCTCTGGGGCCAACGTCCTGACTTTC.

Details on this clonotype: One end of the junction fails to match germline, which may point to a read error. This sequence joins TRBV29-1 and TRBJ2-1; unclear D gene. Germline loops: CDR1 SQVTM, CDR2 ANQGSEA. This CDR3 contains 12 residues. The CDR3, as DNA: TGCAGCGTCGAAGGCTATCACAATGAGCAGTTCTTC. Protein product: CSVEGYHNEQFF.

This clonotype has a handful of counts. The chain is built from TRBV29-1 and TRBJ1-2; 7 bases line up with TRBD1. In germline, CDR1 is SQVTM, CDR2 ANQGSEA. The CDR3 covers 13 residues. After removal of 0 bases from V and 4 bases from J, the junction contained 2 bases not matched to a gene. CDR3 sequence: CSVEEYRGYGYTF. DNA of the CDR3: TGCAGCGTTGAAGAGTACAGGGGCTATGGCTACACCTTC. The full variable domain, its missing parts supplied by reference TRBV29-1 and TRBJ1-2, is SAVISQKPSRDICQRGTSLTIQCQVDSQVTMMFWYRQQPGQSLTLIATANQGSEATYESGFVIDKFPISRPNLTFSTLTVSNMSPEDSSIYLCSVEEYRGYGYTFGSGTRLTVV.

DNA for the CDR3: TGTGCCAGCAGCTCAACAGGGTGGCAGGGCAATCAGCCCCAGCATTTT. Translating it yields CASSSTGWQGNQPQHF. V is TRBV7-8 and J is TRBJ1-5; perhaps TRBD1 as D (6 bases). Trimming left V 4 bases short and J 2 bases short, with 15 bases between. This CDR3 has 16 residues. CDR1 is SGHVS, CDR2 FQNEAQ, per germline.

This clonotype has only a few counts. The chain uses TRBV15 and TRBJ1-2; TRBD1 matches 8 bases. Germline V lookup: CDR1 LNHNV, CDR2 YYDKDF (reference sequence). J was trimmed by 2 bases and V by 5 bases; bases with no gene match: 7. The CDR3 runs to 15 residues. The DNA of the CDR3 is TGTGCCACCAGCTTAAGGACAGGGATCAACTATGGCTACACCTTC. It encodes CATSLRTGINYGYTF.

This clonotype was found a few times. This chain uses TRBV29-1 with TRBJ2-3, with a possible D match to TRBD1 (6 bases). This CDR3 has 14 amino acids. Trimming pared 1 base from V and 0 bases from J, leaving 8 bases between. Looked up from germline, CDR1 is SQVTM and CDR2 is ANQGSEA. CDR3 DNA sequence: TGCAGCGTTGAAGCGACAGGCAGCACAGATACGCAGTATTTT. Translation gives CSVEATGSTDTQYF.

This clonotype has ten or more counts. The CDR3 protein is CASRITTRDNEQFF. For the CDR3, the DNA is TGTGCCAGCAGGATAACTACTCGGGATAATGAGCAGTTCTTC. The J gene is TRBJ2-1, the V gene TRBV6-2 or TRBV6-3, with D possibly being TRBD2 (5 bases). Germline CDR1 MNHEY, CDR2 SVGEGT. CDR3 length: 14 residues. The germline V and J ends were trimmed by 6 bases and 7 bases, with 16 bases remaining between them.

This clonotype was seen more than once but under ten times. V gene TRBV28 combines with J gene TRBJ2-7; TRBD2 aligns across 9 bases. V was pared by 4 bases and J by 9 bases, with 13 bases of the junction left unmatched. The germline V gene encodes CDR1 MDHEN and CDR2 SYDVKM. The CDR3 covers 15 residues. Written as DNA, the CDR3 is TGTGCCAGCAGTTCGCCCGGGACTAGCCCCTTAGGGCAGTACTTC. This gives the protein CASSSPGTSPLGQYF.

Only a few counts were recorded for this clonotype. The chain joins TRBV10-3 to TRBJ2-1, with TRBD2 matching 15 bases. V was pared by 9 bases and J by 6 bases, with 6 bases of the junction left unmatched. Germline-derived CDR1 and CDR2 are ENHRY and SYGVKD. The CDR3 is made up of 15 amino acids. CDR3: CAMNQGLAGGNEQFF. DNA of the CDR3: TGTGCCATGAACCAGGGACTAGCGGGAGGCAATGAGCAGTTCTTC.

J is TRBJ2-1 and V is TRBV6-2 or TRBV6-3; D not certain. The CDR3 has 12 residues. V shed 0 bases and J shed 8 bases, with 5 bases lying between them. Germline V gene lookup returns CDR1 MNHEY and CDR2 SVGEGT. In nucleotides, the CDR3 is TGTGCCAGCAGTTACTCGGTCTATGAGCAGTTCTTC. Amino acid sequence: CASSYSVYEQFF.

The chain links TRBV25-1 to TRBJ2-3; tentative D call: TRBD2 (6 bases). With 3 bases removed from V and 0 bases from J, the gap between germline ends came to 10 bases. The CDR3 runs 15 residues. Looked up from germline, CDR1 is MGHDK and CDR2 is SYGVNS. CDR3 amino acids: CASSDILASTDTQYF. DNA of the CDR3: TGTGCCAGCAGTGACATTCTAGCGAGCACAGATACGCAGTATTTT.